The 16 T cell receptor beta chains given below trace back to one sample, sequenced in a study of T cell repertoires in cytomegalovirus infection. Using its own MiXCR run on the reads, TCRdb lists one record per CDR3 protein. The sample includes about 900,000 distinct CDR3 sequences, roughly 31% of them seen just once. Their recognized antigens are unknown. The specimen comprised cultured CD8+ T cells from PBMCs, sampled from culture after CMV antigen stimulation. The receptors derive from a human donor in good health (CMV status not recorded). Some clones in this sample may be carry-over from other donors' samples.

The chain has TRBV9 and TRBJ2-1; 11 bases line up with TRBD2. CDR3 size: 15 residues. The junction had 0 bases not matched to a gene; V was cut back by 0 bases and J by 4 bases. Germline V gene lookup returns CDR1 SGDLS and CDR2 YYNGEE. In nucleotides, the CDR3 is TGTGCCAGCAGCGTAGCTAGCGGGGGGTACAATGAGCAGTTCTTC. Its translation: CASSVASGGYNEQFF.

This clonotype came up a few times. This chain links TRBV9 with TRBJ1-2; 7 positions agree with TRBD1. V lost 3 bases and J lost 8; bases outside the gene matches: 13. Germline V lookup: CDR1 SGDLS, CDR2 YYNGEE. The CDR3 loop spans 15 amino acids. The CDR3 DNA reads TGTGCCAGCAGCGAGGGACAGCCCACTAAAGGCGGCTACACCTTC. Its protein product is CASSEGQPTKGGYTF.

As regards this clonotype: A much larger clone differs from this one at a single base, so this may be a read error. The rearrangement joins TRBV2 to TRBJ1-1; tentatively, D is TRBD1 (6 bases). The CDR3 runs 14 residues. Deletions cut 2 bases from V and 0 bases from J, with 7 bases between. Germline V gene lookup returns CDR1 SNHLY and CDR2 FYNNEI. CDR3 nucleotides: TGTGCCAGCAGTGAACAGGGGATGAACACTGAAGCTTTCTTT. Translated: CASSEQGMNTEAFF.

The genes are TRBV4-3 and TRBJ1-2, with D tentatively TRBD1 (5 bases). Trimming shortened V by 0 bases and J by 3 bases, and 11 bases separated the two germline ends. CDR3 length equals 15 residues. Germline loops: CDR1 LGHNA, CDR2 YSLEER. The DNA for the CDR3 is TGCGCCAGCAGCCAAGATCGGGGCAGCTACTATGGCTACACCTTC. It specifies CASSQDRGSYYGYTF.

This chain connects TRBV27 to TRBJ1-5, with D tentatively TRBD1 (5 bases). In germline, CDR1 is MNHEY, CDR2 SMNVEV (reference sequence). CDR3 length equals 16 residues. The ends were cut back, 8 bases at V and 0 bases at J, with 17 bases in the middle. This CDR3 reads CASGTAAAYSNQPQHF. The CDR3 bases are TGTGCCAGCGGGACTGCGGCAGCCTATAGCAATCAGCCCCAGCATTTT.

Concerning this clonotype: A much larger clone is a single base away; this may be a read error. The genes are TRBV7-6 and TRBJ2-3; D perhaps matches TRBD2 (5 bases). Trimming took off 1 base at V and 0 bases at J, with 11 bases between the two ends. Germline CDR1 is SGHVS and CDR2 is FNYEAQ. The CDR3 covers 16 residues. The CDR3 sequence is CASSLGSEESTDTQYF. CDR3 coding DNA: TGTGCCAGCAGCTTAGGTAGCGAGGAAAGCACAGATACGCAGTATTTT.

V usage is TRBV13 and J usage is TRBJ2-1; D is possibly TRBD2 (5 bases). This CDR3 is 15 amino acids long. Germline CDR1 is PRHDT and CDR2 is FYEKMQ (reference sequence). The V gene lost 2 bases and the J gene lost 2 bases, with 10 bases spanning the gap. The CDR3, as DNA: TGTGCCAGCAGCTTAAGAGGGTATCCCTACAATGAGCAGTTCTTC. Translation gives CASSLRGYPYNEQFF.

This clonotype was observed once. The CDR3 protein is CASSAASGGLSSYNEQFF. The CDR3 DNA is TGTGCCAGTAGTGCAGCGTCGGGGGGATTAAGCTCCTACAATGAGCAGTTCTTC. The chain is built from TRBV19 and TRBJ2-1, with 7 nucleotides matching TRBD2. After removal of 5 bases from V and 0 bases from J, the junction contained 13 bases not matched to a gene. This CDR3 spans 18 amino acids. Looked up from germline, CDR1 is LNHDA and CDR2 is SQIVND (reference sequence).

V usage is TRBV28 and J usage is TRBJ1-3; 7 bases fit TRBD1. CDR1 and CDR2 from the germline V gene are MDHEN and SYDVKM. The CDR3 is 16 residues long. The junction had 9 bases not matched to a gene; V was cut back by 5 bases and J by 2 bases. The CDR3 DNA reads TGTGCCAGCAGTCCGCGGGACAGCTTAGCTGGAAACACCATATATTTT. Protein: CASSPRDSLAGNTIYF.

This clonotype turned up a few times. The gene calls are TRBV19 and TRBJ1-2; D is unresolved. The CDR3 loop spans 13 amino acids. In germline, CDR1 is LNHDA, CDR2 SQIVND (reference sequence). V was clipped by 9 bases and J by 3 bases, with 14 bases between them. In DNA, the CDR3 is TGTGCCAGCGCCAACGGACTGTACTATGGCTACACCTTC. This encodes CASANGLYYGYTF.

The rearrangement joins TRBV10-3 to TRBJ2-2; D not resolved. The CDR3 runs to 11 residues. Germline-derived CDR1 and CDR2 are ENHRY and SYGVKD. V gave up 3 bases and J gave up 8 bases, with 4 bases separating them. This CDR3 reads CAISEAGELFF. In DNA form, the CDR3 reads TGTGCCATCAGTGAAGCTGGGGAGCTGTTTTTT.

The CDR3 DNA follows: TGTGCCAGCAGTTCCGACCTGACTAGCGGGGGGGCCAATGAGCAGTTCTTC. Translation: CASSSDLTSGGANEQFF. This rearrangement joins TRBV6-1 to TRBJ2-1; 14 nucleotides match TRBD2. The CDR3 consists of 17 residues. In germline, CDR1 is MNHNS, CDR2 SASEGT. After removal of 5 bases from V and 6 bases from J, the junction contained 9 bases not matched to a gene.

The chain uses TRBV12-3 or TRBV12-4 and TRBJ2-5; 7 bases are shared with TRBD2. V lost 8 bases and J lost 5; bases outside the gene matches: 8. The CDR3 is 13 residues long. As DNA, the CDR3 is TGTGCCAGCGGGCGGGGGACCCGGGAGACCCAGTACTTC. This gives the protein CASGRGTRETQYF.

This clonotype was seen repeatedly, ten times or more. V usage is TRBV4-3 and J usage is TRBJ2-5, with D uncertain. Germline V CDR1 and CDR2: LGHNA, YSLEER. The CDR3 runs 14 residues. V was pared by 0 bases and J by 10 bases, with 15 bases between. Here the CDR3 reads CASSQEIAPSDQYF. DNA for the CDR3: TGCGCCAGCAGCCAAGAGATTGCCCCTTCGGACCAGTACTTC.

The genes are TRBV27 and TRBJ1-1; unclear D gene. CDR1 is MNHEY and CDR2 is SMNVEV in the germline V gene (reference sequence). Trimming left V 6 bases short and J 1 base short, with 12 bases between. This CDR3 contains 14 residues. The CDR3 coding sequence is TGTGCCAGCAGCTTTCTAAACTGGAACACTGAAGCTTTCTTT. It encodes CASSFLNWNTEAFF.

The CDR3 DNA is TGTGCCAGCAGGAAGCCGGGACTAGCGGGGGATCCGCAGTATTTT. Translation gives CASRKPGLAGDPQYF. The chain has TRBV27 and TRBJ2-3; TRBD2 agrees at 14 bases. The CDR3 is 15 residues long. V gave up 6 bases and J gave up 10 bases; unmatched junction bases: 9. The germline V gene has CDR1 MNHEY and CDR2 SMNVEV (reference sequence).